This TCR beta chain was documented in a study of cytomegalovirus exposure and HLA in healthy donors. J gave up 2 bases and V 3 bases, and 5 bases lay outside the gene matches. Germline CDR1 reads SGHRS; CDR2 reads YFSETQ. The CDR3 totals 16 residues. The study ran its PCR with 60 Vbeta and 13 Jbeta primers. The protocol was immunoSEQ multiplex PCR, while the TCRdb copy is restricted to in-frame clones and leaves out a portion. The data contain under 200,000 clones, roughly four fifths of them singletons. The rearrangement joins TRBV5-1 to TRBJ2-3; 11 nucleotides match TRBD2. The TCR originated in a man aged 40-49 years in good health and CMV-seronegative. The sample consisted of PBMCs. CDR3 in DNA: TGCGCCAGCAGCTCCGGGACTAGCGGTTACACAGATACGCAGTATTTT. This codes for CASSSGTSGYTDTQYF.